A single sample is the source of the 20 T cell receptor beta chains below, sequenced in a study of blood T cell repertoires in COVID-19. Only in-frame clones appear in the TCRdb table, and some are missing; sequencing was by immunoSEQ multiplex PCR. The table shows some 80,000 clones, with more than 75% occurring only once. The specimen sequenced was peripheral blood. The receptors here all came from a human donor in a cohort sampled during active COVID-19.

This clone was found once. The chain uses TRBV6-1 and TRBJ1-5; 9 bases are a match to TRBD1. V shed 3 bases, J shed 5 bases, and the junction held 11 bases outside the gene matches. The germline gives CDR1 MNHNS, CDR2 SASEGT. This CDR3 has 17 amino acids. The CDR3 sequence: CASSERGQGGFHQPQHF. The CDR3 DNA sequence: TGTGCCAGCAGTGAGAGGGGACAGGGAGGTTTCCATCAGCCCCAGCATTTT.

The chain links TRBV28 to TRBJ1-2; TRBD1 agrees at 7 bases. Germline V CDR1 and CDR2: MDHEN, SYDVKM. CDR3 length: 15 residues. V lost 6 bases, J lost 7 bases, and 14 bases stayed unmatched. CDR3 sequence reads: CASSPGGSFPLGYTF. In DNA, the CDR3 is TGTGCCAGCAGCCCAGGGGGTTCCTTTCCCCTTGGCTACACCTTC.

V gene TRBV7-2 combines with J gene TRBJ2-1, with a tentative D call TRBD2 (6 bases). The CDR3 runs to 15 residues. The germline gives CDR1 SGHTA, CDR2 FQGNSA. V dropped 6 bases and J dropped 0 bases, with 12 bases sitting between them. CDR3 DNA sequence: TGTGCCAGCAGTTACGCGGGGAACTCCTACAATGAGCAGTTCTTC. The encoded protein is CASSYAGNSYNEQFF.

V is TRBV29-1 and J is TRBJ1-1; the match to TRBD1 covers 10 bases. With 6 bases clipped from V and 0 bases from J, the junction kept 4 bases outside the gene matches. Germline V gene data show CDR1 as SQVTM and CDR2 as ANQGSEA. There are 14 residues in the CDR3. DNA of the CDR3: TGCAGCGTGGGGACAGGGGTCATGAACACTGAAGCTTTCTTT. Protein: CSVGTGVMNTEAFF.

J is TRBJ1-1 and V is TRBV7-6; TRBD1 is a possible D gene (6 bases). This CDR3 comprises 14 residues. The germline V gene has CDR1 SGHVS and CDR2 FNYEAQ. Trimming took 5 bases from V and 5 from J, leaving 15 bases between them. The CDR3: CASSLIGGQTEAFF. The CDR3 DNA follows: TGTGCCAGCAGCCTCATCGGGGGGCAGACTGAAGCTTTCTTT.

The V call is TRBV19, the J call TRBJ1-1; the match to TRBD1 covers 7 bases. V dropped 7 bases and J dropped 4; count of bases not matched to a gene: 6. The length of the CDR3 is 13 residues. Germline V CDR1 and CDR2: LNHDA, SQIVND (reference sequence). Here the CDR3 DNA reads TGTGCCAGTACCAAAGACAGGGTCACTGAAGCTTTCTTT. Translated: CASTKDRVTEAFF.

The sample holds a few counts of this clone. The chain is built from TRBV5-1 and TRBJ2-7; tentatively, D is TRBD1 (6 bases). CDR3 length: 15 amino acids. Looked up from germline, CDR1 is SGHRS and CDR2 is YFSETQ. Trimming removed 1 base at V and 4 bases at J, with 15 bases between. The CDR3 protein is CASSLYGGEGYEQYF. In DNA, the CDR3 is TGCGCCAGCAGCTTGTATGGGGGCGAGGGATACGAGCAGTACTTC.

The J gene is TRBJ2-3, the V gene TRBV4-1; TRBD2 matches at 10 bases. This CDR3 is 14 amino acids long. Germline V gene data show CDR1 as MGHRA and CDR2 as YSYEKL. V lost 4 bases and J lost 7; bases outside the gene matches: 5. CDR3 in DNA: TGCGCCAGCAGCCTATGGACTAGCGGATATACGCAGTATTTT. It yields the protein CASSLWTSGYTQYF.

This CDR3 is CASSLALLAEVPFKRLREQYF. CDR3 coding DNA: TGTGCCAGCAGCTTAGCCCTCCTAGCAGAGGTCCCATTCAAGAGGCTTCGCGAGCAGTACTTC. This chain links TRBV13 with TRBJ2-7; a possible D gene is TRBD2 (5 bases). V lost 1 base and J 6 bases, leaving 34 bases between the germline ends. This CDR3 has 21 residues. Germline CDR1 PRHDT, CDR2 FYEKMQ (reference sequence).

The V and J genes are TRBV6-5 and TRBJ1-2; D may be TRBD1 (5 bases). The CDR3 runs 14 residues. The V and J ends lost 7 bases and 4 bases respectively, with 16 bases between them. Looked up from germline, CDR1 is MNHEY and CDR2 is SVGAGI. The CDR3 protein is CASTEGNRGYGYTF. The CDR3 region has the DNA TGTGCCAGCACGGAGGGGAATAGGGGCTATGGCTACACCTTC.

The chain joins TRBV18 to TRBJ1-6; TRBD1 agrees at 7 bases. The CDR3 extends over 14 amino acids. V lost 4 bases, J lost 14 bases, and 11 bases stayed unmatched. Germline V lookup: CDR1 KGHSH, CDR2 LQKENI. The CDR3 sequence is CASSLGTVPRTLHF. In DNA form, the CDR3 reads TGTGCCAGCTCACTGGGGACAGTTCCTAGGACCCTCCACTTT.

This chain links TRBV3-1 (or the pseudogene TRBV3-2) with TRBJ2-3; TRBD2 agrees at 10 bases. The CDR3 consists of 17 residues. The V gene end was trimmed by 1 base and the J gene end by 4 bases; junction bases not matched to a gene: 8. Germline values: CDR1 LGHDT, CDR2 YNNKEL (reference sequence). The CDR3 DNA sequence: TGTGCCAGCAGCCAAGGGGCTAGCGGGAGTGCGGCAGATACGCAGTATTTT. Its translation is CASSQGASGSAADTQYF.

The chain uses TRBV19 and TRBJ1-3; TRBD1 is a possible D gene (6 bases). Between the trimmed V and J ends, which lost 7 bases and 2 bases, there was a span of 15 bases. This CDR3 comprises 15 residues. Germline V lookup: CDR1 LNHDA, CDR2 SQIVND (reference sequence). This CDR3 is CASKARGGPGNTIYF. The CDR3 DNA follows: TGTGCCAGTAAGGCGCGGGGGGGCCCTGGAAACACCATATATTTT.

This clone occurred once. In nucleotides, the CDR3 is TGTGCCAGCAGCAACGGACTAGCGGAGACCTACGAGCAGTACTTC. Protein sequence: CASSNGLAETYEQYF. This chain links TRBV27 with TRBJ2-7, with 10 bases fitting TRBD2. This CDR3 has 15 amino acids. Trimming removed 6 bases from V and 2 bases from J; junction bases left unmatched: 7. Looked up from germline, CDR1 is MNHEY and CDR2 is SMNVEV (reference sequence).

J is TRBJ2-3 and V is TRBV6-2 or TRBV6-3, with a weak D call TRBD1 (6 bases). Between the trimmed V and J ends, which lost 4 bases and 1 base, there was a span of 12 bases. CDR3 length: 15 residues. From germline, CDR1 is MNHEY and CDR2 SVGEGT. The chain's CDR3 is CASSWPGAGTDTQYF. CDR3 nucleotides: TGTGCCAGCAGTTGGCCAGGGGCGGGCACAGATACGCAGTATTTT.

The V and J genes are TRBV7-2 and TRBJ1-2; 7 bases are shared with TRBD1. This CDR3 has 14 residues. The V gene's germline CDR1 is SGHTA and CDR2 FQGNSA. V gave up 5 bases and J gave up 8 bases; unmatched junction bases: 11. The CDR3: CASSTPDRARGYTF. Written as DNA, the CDR3 is TGTGCCAGCAGCACCCCCGACAGGGCCCGCGGCTACACCTTC.

The rearrangement uses TRBV2 and TRBJ2-3, with a weak D call TRBD2 (6 bases). The ends were cut back, 6 bases at V and 0 bases at J, with 10 bases in the middle. Germline CDR1 SNHLY, CDR2 FYNNEI. The CDR3 contains 14 residues. The CDR3 coding sequence is TGTGCCAGCAGCGCCGGGACTAGCACAGATACGCAGTATTTT. This translates into CASSAGTSTDTQYF. The full variable domain, in which reference TRBV2 and TRBJ2-3 provide the parts outside the CDR3, is EPEVTQTPSHQVTQMGQEVILRCVPISNHLYFYWYRQILGQKVEFLVSFYNNEISEKSEIFDDQFSVERPDGSNFTLKIRSTKLEDSAMYFCASSAGTSTDTQYFGPGTRLTVL.

The CDR3 region is CASSLRGFQETQYF. The CDR3, as DNA: TGTGCCAGCAGCTTAAGGGGTTTCCAAGAGACCCAGTACTTC. The genes are TRBV7-2 and TRBJ2-5, with D perhaps matching TRBD1 (5 bases). The germline V and J ends were trimmed by 2 bases and 1 base, with 8 bases remaining between them. The CDR3 is 14 residues long. The germline V gene encodes CDR1 SGHTA and CDR2 FQGNSA.

This chain connects TRBV7-8 to TRBJ2-2; possible D gene TRBD2, 6 bases. Trimming pared 5 bases from V and 5 bases from J, leaving 15 bases between. From germline, CDR1 is SGHVS and CDR2 FQNEAQ. The CDR3 contains 15 residues. CDR3 protein: CASSLRTTRTGELFF. CDR3 DNA: TGTGCCAGCAGCCTACGGACTACCAGAACCGGGGAGCTGTTTTTT. Variable domain in full (rest from reference TRBV7-8 and TRBJ2-2): GAGVSQSPRYKVAKRGQDVALRCDPISGHVSLFWYQQALGQGPEFLTYFQNEAQLDKSGLPSDRFFAERPEGSVSTLKIQRTQQEDSAVYLCASSLRTTRTGELFFGEGSRLTVL.

V is TRBV2 and J is TRBJ1-2, with TRBD1 as a possible D gene (6 bases). The V end lost 4 bases, the J end lost 4 bases, and 16 bases lay between the germline ends. There are 15 residues in the CDR3. CDR1 is SNHLY, CDR2 FYNNEI, per germline. As DNA, the CDR3 is TGTGCCAGCAGTGTTTCAGGGGAGGGTGCCTATGGCTACACCTTC. As protein: CASSVSGEGAYGYTF. The variable domain in full, completed from reference TRBV2 and TRBJ1-2, reads EPEVTQTPSHQVTQMGQEVILRCVPISNHLYFYWYRQILGQKVEFLVSFYNNEISEKSEIFDDQFSVERPDGSNFTLKIRSTKLEDSAMYFCASSVSGEGAYGYTFGSGTRLTVV.